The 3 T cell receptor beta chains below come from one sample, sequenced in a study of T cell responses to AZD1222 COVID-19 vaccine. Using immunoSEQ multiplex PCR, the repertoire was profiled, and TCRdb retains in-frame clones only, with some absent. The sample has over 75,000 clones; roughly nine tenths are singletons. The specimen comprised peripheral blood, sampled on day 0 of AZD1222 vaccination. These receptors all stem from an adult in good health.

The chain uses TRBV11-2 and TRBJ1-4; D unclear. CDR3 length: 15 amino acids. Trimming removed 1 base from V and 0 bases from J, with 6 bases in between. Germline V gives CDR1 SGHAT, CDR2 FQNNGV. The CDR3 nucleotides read TGTGCCAGCAGCTTAGTGCCTACAACTAATGAAAAACTGTTTTTT. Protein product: CASSLVPTTNEKLFF.

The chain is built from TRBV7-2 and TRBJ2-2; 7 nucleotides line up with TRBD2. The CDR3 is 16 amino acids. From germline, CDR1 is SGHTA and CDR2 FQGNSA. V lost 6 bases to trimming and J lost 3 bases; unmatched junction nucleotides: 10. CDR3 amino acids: CASRPPRTRDTGELFF. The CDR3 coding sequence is TGTGCCAGCAGACCTCCCCGGACTAGAGACACCGGGGAGCTGTTTTTT.

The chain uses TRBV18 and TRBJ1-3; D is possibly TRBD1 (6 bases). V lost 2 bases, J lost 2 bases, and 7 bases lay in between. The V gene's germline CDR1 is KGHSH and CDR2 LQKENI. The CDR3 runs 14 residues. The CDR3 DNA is TGTGCCAGCTCACCAGGGGGGCCTGGAAACACCATATATTTT. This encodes CASSPGGPGNTIYF.